This entry is about one T cell receptor beta chain. Antigen: not known. This record comes from a study of identifying expanded T cells in peripheral blood. The study, taken as a whole, reports: Differentially abundant clones: around 1.1 between replicates, 16.4 at around 15 days, 19 to 20 at four. Variance in clone template counts between approximately two-week samples significantly increased with total template count across all healthy donors.

The table came from immunoSEQ multiplex PCR; TCRdb's copy has only in-frame clones and leaves some out. The sample has more than 65,000 clones, 89% seen once. The receptor comes from a person aged 18 to 70 in good health. The specimen was blood.

The CDR3 region is CASSPSSGLNTGELFF. The DNA for the CDR3 is TGTGCCAGCAGCCCCTCGTCGGGACTAAACACCGGGGAGCTGTTTTTT. The gene calls are TRBV9 and TRBJ2-2; 7 nucleotides match TRBD2. The CDR3 runs 16 residues. Trimming took 4 bases from V and 2 from J; bases not matched to a gene: 8. Germline CDR1 is SGDLS and CDR2 is YYNGEE.